What follows is one TCR beta chain and its context. The data stem from a study of blood T cell repertoires in COVID-19. The assay was immunoSEQ multiplex PCR, and TCRdb's table has in-frame clones only and misses some. The sample holds more than 90,000 clones, 85% to 95% seen once. The V end lost 5 bases, the J end lost 1 base, and 8 bases lay between the germline ends. CDR1 is LGHNA and CDR2 is YNFKEQ in the germline V gene. CDR3 length: 13 residues. This receptor was taken from a man in his forties or fifties with active COVID-19. The material sequenced was peripheral blood. This sequence joins TRBV4-2 and TRBJ1-1; a possible D gene is TRBD1 (5 bases). This CDR3 reads CASSVQENTEAFF. CDR3 DNA sequence: TGTGCCAGCAGCGTACAGGAGAACACTGAAGCTTTCTTT.